This TCR beta chain derives from a study of brain T cells in children with intractable seizures. This CDR3 region has 13 residues. CDR1 SGHVS and CDR2 FNYEAQ come from the germline V gene. With 10 bases removed from V and 6 bases from J, the gap between germline ends came to 17 bases. Method: immunoSEQ multiplex PCR; TCRdb's copy keeps in-frame clones and lacks some. The sample consists of hundreds of thousands of clones, 85% to 95% of them appearing once. Time point defined: blood from clinic visit 5 months post-surgery; TSC patient then seizure free. The source was peripheral blood, collected roughly 5 months after surgery. The source of this sequence is a boy younger than two with tuberous sclerosis and intractable seizures. The chain is built from TRBV7-6 and TRBJ2-3, with a tentative D call TRBD1 (8 bases). This CDR3 reads CAIQGGGWDTQYF. As DNA, the CDR3 is TGTGCCATACAGGGGGGGGGCTGGGATACGCAGTATTTT.